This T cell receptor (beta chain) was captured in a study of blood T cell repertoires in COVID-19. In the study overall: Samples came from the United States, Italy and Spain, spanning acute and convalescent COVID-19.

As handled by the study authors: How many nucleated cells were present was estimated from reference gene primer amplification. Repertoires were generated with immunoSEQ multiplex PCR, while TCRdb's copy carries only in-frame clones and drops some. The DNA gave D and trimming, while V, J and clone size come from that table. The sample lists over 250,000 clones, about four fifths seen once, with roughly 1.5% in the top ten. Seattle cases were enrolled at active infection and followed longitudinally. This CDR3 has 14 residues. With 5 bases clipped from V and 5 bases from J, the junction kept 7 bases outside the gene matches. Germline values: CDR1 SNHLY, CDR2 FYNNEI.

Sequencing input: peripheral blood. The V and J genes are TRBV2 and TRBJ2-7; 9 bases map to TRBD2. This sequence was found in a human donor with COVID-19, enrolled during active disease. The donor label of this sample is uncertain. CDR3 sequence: CASSIGGRAHEQYF. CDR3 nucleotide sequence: TGTGCCAGCAGTATTGGCGGGAGGGCGCACGAGCAGTACTTC.